These T cell receptor beta chains were read from a single sample in a study of blood T cell repertoires in COVID-19. Data came from immunoSEQ multiplex PCR; TCRdb stores just in-frame clones and leaves some out. The table records some 120,000 clones, about 82% of them present only once. Sequencing was done on a sample of peripheral blood. The receptors shown here come from a human donor in a cohort sampled during active COVID-19. Each CDR3 is given with its conserved first and last residue. A D gene is named only where the DNA matches it firmly. Not every row has a clone size; where given, it reads once, few, many or a size class.

v_call	d_call	clone_size	j_call	cdr3_nt	cdr3_aa
TRBV15	.	.	TRBJ1-1	TGTGCCACCAGCGTCCGACAAGCGAACACTGAAGCTTTCTTT	CATSVRQANTEAFF
TRBV9	TRBD2	.	TRBJ2-3	TGTGCCAGCAGCGTACGGGGACTAGCGGTCACAGATACGCAGTATTTT	CASSVRGLAVTDTQYF
TRBV24-1	.	once	TRBJ2-1	TGTGCCACCAGTGATTTTTCCGATGAGCAGTTCTTC	CATSDFSDEQFF
TRBV5-4	.	.	TRBJ2-1	TGTGCCAGCTCCGGTCAGGGGGGCAATGAGCAGTTCTTC	CASSGQGGNEQFF
TRBV7-2	TRBD1	.	TRBJ1-1	TGTGCCAGCAGCTTAGTCGGGACAGGGGGCGGCTTTGATACTGAAGCTTTCTTT	CASSLVGTGGGFDTEAFF
TRBV5-5	.	.	TRBJ1-5	TGTGCCAGCAGCTTACCAGATCAGCCCCAGCATTTT	CASSLPDQPQHF
TRBV4-1	.	.	TRBJ1-2	TGCGCCAGCAGCCAGTTGACCCACAGGCGGGGGTCGGGGGGCTACACCTTC	CASSQLTHRRGSGGYTF
TRBV6-4	TRBD2	.	TRBJ2-1	TGTGCCAGCAGTGGAGGGGCTAGCGGGAGGAATGAGCAGTTCTTC	CASSGGASGRNEQFF
TRBV5-1	TRBD1	few	TRBJ2-7	TGCGCCAGCAGCTCCGGACAGGGGGGGACCTACGAGCAGTACTTC	CASSSGQGGTYEQYF
TRBV3-1/TRBV3-2	.	.	TRBJ2-2	TGTGCCAGCAGCCAAGTGTCAGGGGCCACCGGGGAGCTGTTTTTT	CASSQVSGATGELFF
TRBV15	.	.	TRBJ2-5	TGTGCCACCAGCGAGGGCAGTTGGTACCAAGAGACCCAGTACTTC	CATSEGSWYQETQYF
TRBV13	TRBD2	.	TRBJ2-1	TGTGCCAGCAGCTTACTCAGGCGGGAGGGGAATGAGCAGTTCTTC	CASSLLRREGNEQFF
TRBV20-1	.	.	TRBJ2-1	TGCAGTGCTAAAAGCGGCCATGAGCAGTTCTTC	CSAKSGHEQFF
TRBV7-9	TRBD2	.	TRBJ2-1	TGTGCCAGCAGAAGCCCTAGCGGGAGGGCTGGCAATGAGCAGTTCTTC	CASRSPSGRAGNEQFF
TRBV19	TRBD1	.	TRBJ2-3	TGTGCCAGTAGGATGACAGGGGGCACAGATACGCAGTATTTT	CASRMTGGTDTQYF
TRBV5-1	TRBD2	.	TRBJ2-1	TGCGCCAGCAGCTTGGAATCGACTAGCGGGACGGGGGGCTACAATGAGCAGTTCTTC	CASSLESTSGTGGYNEQFF
TRBV14	.	.	TRBJ1-5	TGTGCCAGCAGCCATCGGGGACTGGGTCAGCCCCAGCATTTT	CASSHRGLGQPQHF
TRBV11-2	TRBD1	.	TRBJ1-1	TGTGCCAGCAGCCCGGGACAGACAGTCACTGAAGCTTTCTTT	CASSPGQTVTEAFF
TRBV7-9	.	.	TRBJ2-3	TGTGCCAGCAGCTTAGCGTATAGCACAGATACGCAGTATTTT	CASSLAYSTDTQYF
TRBV6-1	.	.	TRBJ1-2	TGTGCCAGCAGTGAAATGCGGGGCAGCCCGCTGTACGGCTACACCTTC	CASSEMRGSPLYGYTF
TRBV19	.	.	TRBJ1-2	TGTGCCAGTAGTACCCTTACAGGGAACTATGGCTACACCTTC	CASSTLTGNYGYTF
TRBV4-1	TRBD2	.	TRBJ2-3	TGCGCCAGCAGCCCGCGGACTAGCGGGGGAGCAACCTTTTCGATTACGCAGTATTTT	CASSPRTSGGATFSITQYF
TRBV7-9	.	.	TRBJ2-6	TGTGCCAGCAGCTTAGAATGGCAGGGCCTTAGCTCTGGGGCCAACGTCCTGACTTTC	CASSLEWQGLSSGANVLTF
TRBV5-1	.	.	TRBJ2-3	TGCGCCAGCAGCTTGGGACTCGCTAAAACCACAGATACGCAGTATTTT	CASSLGLAKTTDTQYF
TRBV7-9	.	.	TRBJ2-3	TGTGCCAGCAGCCCCGCGAGTACTTCTAGCACAGATACGCAGTATTTT	CASSPASTSSTDTQYF
TRBV7-7	.	once	TRBJ2-3	TGTGCCAGCAGCGTGACTAGCACAGATACGCAGTATTTT	CASSVTSTDTQYF
TRBV9	TRBD1	.	TRBJ2-7	TGTGCCAGCAGCGTAGAGGGACAGACCTACGAGCAGTACTTC	CASSVEGQTYEQYF
TRBV18	TRBD1	.	TRBJ1-1	TGTGCCAGCTCAGCAACCCAGGGGGTCACTGAAGCTTTCTTT	CASSATQGVTEAFF
TRBV19	.	.	TRBJ2-7	TGTGCCAGCCAGTTCAGGGGCCAGGGCGAGCAGTACTTC	CASQFRGQGEQYF
TRBV9	TRBD1	.	TRBJ2-5	TGTGCCAGCAGCTTACAGGGGAACGGAGAGACCCAGTACTTC	CASSLQGNGETQYF
TRBV10-2	TRBD1	.	TRBJ1-2	TGCGCCAGCAGTGGCACAGGGGACTATGGCTACACCTTC	CASSGTGDYGYTF
TRBV5-1	TRBD1	.	TRBJ1-2	TGCGCCAGCAGCCCCGGGACAGGGGGAAGTGGCTACACCTTC	CASSPGTGGSGYTF
TRBV7-3	TRBD1	.	TRBJ2-1	TGTGCCAGCAGCGAGAGGGGGCAGGGAATTTCCAATGAGCAGTTCTTC	CASSERGQGISNEQFF
TRBV5-6	TRBD1	.	TRBJ2-3	TGTGCCAGCAGCTTGTGGGACAGCTACACAGATACGCAGTATTTT	CASSLWDSYTDTQYF
TRBV7-2	.	few	TRBJ1-5	TGTGCCAGCAGCGCCGTGAGTAGCAATCAGCCCCAGCATTTT	CASSAVSSNQPQHF
TRBV2	TRBD2	.	TRBJ2-7	TGTGCCACGACTAGCGGGAGGGCCATCTACGAGCAGTACTTC	CATTSGRAIYEQYF
TRBV6-2/TRBV6-3	.	few	TRBJ2-7	TGTGCCAGCAGTTTCCTCTTTCAGGGGACCAGCGAGCAGTACTTC	CASSFLFQGTSEQYF
TRBV5-4	.	.	TRBJ2-1	TGTGCCAGCAGCTCTCGGACAGCTCCGTACAATGAGCAGTTCTTC	CASSSRTAPYNEQFF
TRBV9	.	.	TRBJ2-6	TGTGCCAGCAGCGTATCGATTGGGGCGGGGGCCAACGTCCTGACTTTC	CASSVSIGAGANVLTF
TRBV4-3	TRBD1	.	TRBJ2-7	TGCGCCAGCAGCCTGCAGACAGGGCCCTCCTACGAGCAGTACTTC	CASSLQTGPSYEQYF
TRBV30	.	.	TRBJ2-3	TGTGCCTGGAGTGGGCTGACTAATACGCAGTATTTT	CAWSGLTNTQYF
TRBV7-9	.	few	TRBJ2-7	TGTGCCAGCAGCTTCCGGGACACGTTATACGAGCAGTACTTC	CASSFRDTLYEQYF
TRBV6-5	TRBD2	.	TRBJ2-3	TGTGCCAGCAGTTACTCGTCTAGCGGGAGGAGGGATACGCAGTATTTT	CASSYSSSGRRDTQYF